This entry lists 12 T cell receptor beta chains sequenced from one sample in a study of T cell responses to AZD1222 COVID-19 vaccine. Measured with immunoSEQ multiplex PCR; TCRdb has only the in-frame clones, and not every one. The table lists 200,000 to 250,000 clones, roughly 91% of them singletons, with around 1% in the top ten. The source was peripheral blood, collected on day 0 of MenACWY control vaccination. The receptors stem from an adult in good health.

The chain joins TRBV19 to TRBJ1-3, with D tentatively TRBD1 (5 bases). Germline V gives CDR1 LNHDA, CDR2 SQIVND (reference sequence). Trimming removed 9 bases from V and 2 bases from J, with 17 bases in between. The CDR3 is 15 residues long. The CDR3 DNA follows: TGTGCCAGCGGGCCGGGGCGGGCGCCTGGAAACACCATATATTTT. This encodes CASGPGRAPGNTIYF.

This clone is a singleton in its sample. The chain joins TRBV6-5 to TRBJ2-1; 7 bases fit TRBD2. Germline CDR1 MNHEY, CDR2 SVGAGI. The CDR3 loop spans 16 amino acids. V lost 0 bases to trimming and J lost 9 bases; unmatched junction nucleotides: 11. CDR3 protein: CASSYSVGQAGSEQFF. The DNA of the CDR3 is TGTGCCAGCAGTTACTCTGTGGGGCAAGCGGGGAGTGAGCAGTTCTTC.

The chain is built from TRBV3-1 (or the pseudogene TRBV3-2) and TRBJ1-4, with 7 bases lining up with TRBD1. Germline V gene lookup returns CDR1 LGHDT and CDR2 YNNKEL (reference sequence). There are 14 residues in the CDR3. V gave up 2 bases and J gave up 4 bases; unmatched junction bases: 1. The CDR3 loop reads CASSQQGGNEKLFF. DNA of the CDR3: TGTGCCAGCAGCCAACAGGGGGGTAATGAAAAACTGTTTTTT.

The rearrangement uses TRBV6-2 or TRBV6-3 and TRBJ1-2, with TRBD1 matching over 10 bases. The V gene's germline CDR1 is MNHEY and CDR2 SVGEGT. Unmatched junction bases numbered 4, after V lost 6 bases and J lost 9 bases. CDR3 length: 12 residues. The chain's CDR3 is CASSGQGGRYTF. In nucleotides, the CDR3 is TGTGCCAGCAGCGGACAGGGGGGACGCTACACCTTC.

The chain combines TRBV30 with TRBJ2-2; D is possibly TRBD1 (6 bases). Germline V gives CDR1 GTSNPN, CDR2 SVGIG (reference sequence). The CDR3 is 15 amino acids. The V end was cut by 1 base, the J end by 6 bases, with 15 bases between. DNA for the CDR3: TGTGCCTGGAGTGCGGACCCGACAGGTTCCGGGGAGCTGTTTTTT. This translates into CAWSADPTGSGELFF.

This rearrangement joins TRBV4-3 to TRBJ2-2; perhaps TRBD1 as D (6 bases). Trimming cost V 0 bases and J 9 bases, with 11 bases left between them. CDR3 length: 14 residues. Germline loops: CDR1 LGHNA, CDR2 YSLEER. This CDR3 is CASSQDGGGRELFF. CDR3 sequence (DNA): TGCGCCAGCAGCCAAGATGGGGGCGGCCGGGAGCTGTTTTTT.

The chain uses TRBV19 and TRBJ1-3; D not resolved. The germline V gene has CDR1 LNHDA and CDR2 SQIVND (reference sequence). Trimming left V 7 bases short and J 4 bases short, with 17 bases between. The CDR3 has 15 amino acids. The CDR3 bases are TGTGCCAGTAATAACCCGAGACGGATCGGAAACACCATATATTTT. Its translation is CASNNPRRIGNTIYF.

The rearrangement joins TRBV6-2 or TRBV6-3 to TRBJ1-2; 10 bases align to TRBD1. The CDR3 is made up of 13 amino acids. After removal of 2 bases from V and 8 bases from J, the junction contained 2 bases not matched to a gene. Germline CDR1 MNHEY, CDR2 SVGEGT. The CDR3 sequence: CASSYDRGLGYTF. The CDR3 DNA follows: TGTGCCAGCAGTTACGACAGGGGGCTCGGCTACACCTTC.

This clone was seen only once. The CDR3 protein is CASSLTSTANEKLFF. In nucleotides, the CDR3 is TGTGCCAGCAGCTTAACGTCGACAGCCAATGAAAAACTGTTTTTT. This sequence joins TRBV7-9 and TRBJ1-4; TRBD1 is a possible D gene (5 bases). Trimming took 2 bases from V and 5 from J, leaving 12 bases between them. Germline-derived CDR1 and CDR2 are SEHNR and FQNEAQ (reference sequence). CDR3 length: 15 residues.

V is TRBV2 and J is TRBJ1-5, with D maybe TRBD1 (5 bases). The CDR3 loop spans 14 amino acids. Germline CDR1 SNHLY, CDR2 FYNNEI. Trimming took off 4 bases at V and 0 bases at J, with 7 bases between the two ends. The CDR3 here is CASSGQYSNQPQHF. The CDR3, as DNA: TGTGCCAGCAGTGGACAGTATAGCAATCAGCCCCAGCATTTT.

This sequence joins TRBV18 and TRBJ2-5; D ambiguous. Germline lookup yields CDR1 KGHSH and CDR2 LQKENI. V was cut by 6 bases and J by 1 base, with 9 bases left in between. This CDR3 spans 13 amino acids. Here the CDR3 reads CASSRALQETQYF. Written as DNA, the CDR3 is TGTGCCAGCTCGAGAGCGCTCCAAGAGACCCAGTACTTC.

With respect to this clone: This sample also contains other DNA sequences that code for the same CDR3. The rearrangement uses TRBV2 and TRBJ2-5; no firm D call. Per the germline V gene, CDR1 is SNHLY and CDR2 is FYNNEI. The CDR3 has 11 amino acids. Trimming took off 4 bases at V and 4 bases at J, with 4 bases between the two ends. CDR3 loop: CASSAVETQYF. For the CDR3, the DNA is TGTGCCAGCAGTGCGGTAGAGACCCAGTACTTC.